The 28 T cell receptor beta chains in this list originate from one sample, sequenced in a study of blood T cell repertoires in COVID-19. Libraries were prepared by immunoSEQ multiplex PCR; TCRdb keeps only in-frame clonotypes and omits some of them. The sample consists of approximately 150,000 clones, 80% of them appearing once. The sample comprised peripheral blood. All receptors come from a woman between 50 and 59 years old with acute or convalescent COVID-19.

The genes are TRBV6-5 and TRBJ1-6; weak D call: TRBD1 (5 bases). Germline-derived CDR1 and CDR2 are MNHEY and SVGAGI. The CDR3 length is 14 residues. Trimming pared 6 bases from V and 5 bases from J, leaving 11 bases between. This chain's CDR3 is CASSRTRHNSPLHF. CDR3 nucleotide sequence: TGTGCCAGCAGCCGGACAAGGCATAATTCACCCCTCCACTTT.

A few counts support this clone. The chain carries TRBV5-1 and TRBJ1-5; the D is unclear. Trimming pared 0 bases from V and 1 base from J, leaving 8 bases between. CDR1 and CDR2 from the germline V gene are SGHRS and YFSETQ. CDR3 length: 15 amino acids. The CDR3 nucleotides read TGCGCCAGCAGCTTGGACGACGGGAGCAATCAGCCCCAGCATTTT. It codes for CASSLDDGSNQPQHF. Using reference TRBV5-1 and TRBJ1-5 for the parts outside the CDR3, the full variable domain is KAGVTQTPRYLIKTRGQQVTLSCSPISGHRSVSWYQQTPGQGLQFLFEYFSETQRNKGNFPGRFSGRQFSNSRSEMNVSTLELGDSALYLCASSLDDGSNQPQHFGDGTRLSIL.

V and J are TRBV28 and TRBJ2-1; the match to TRBD2 covers 13 bases. This CDR3 has 15 residues. The trim removed 10 bases at V and 4 bases at J, leaving 7 bases unmatched. Germline lookup yields CDR1 MDHEN and CDR2 SYDVKM. Written as DNA, the CDR3 is TGTGCCATCGAGGGACTAGCGGGGCGTTACAATGAGCAGTTCTTC. Encoded protein: CAIEGLAGRYNEQFF.

The DNA for the CDR3 is TGTGCCAGCAGCTTAGGTTCGCCAGGGGCCTATAATTCACCCCTCCACTTT. It specifies CASSLGSPGAYNSPLHF. The J gene is TRBJ1-6, the V gene TRBV27, with D tentatively TRBD1 (6 bases). Germline CDR1 reads MNHEY; CDR2 reads SMNVEV (reference sequence). This CDR3 has 17 residues. Trimming removed 6 bases at V and 2 bases at J, with 17 bases between.

The chain has TRBV3-1 (or the pseudogene TRBV3-2) and TRBJ2-7; 12 bases match TRBD2. In germline, CDR1 is LGHDT, CDR2 YNNKEL (reference sequence). The J segment lost 6 bases and the V segment lost 4 bases, leaving 7 bases of the junction unmatched. The length of the CDR3 is 15 residues. In DNA, the CDR3 is TGTGCCAGCAGCCCACGGACTAGCGGGGAATCCGAGCAGTACTTC. Its translation: CASSPRTSGESEQYF.

CDR3 nucleotides: TGTGCCAGCAGCCAAGGCACAGAGCAAGAGACCCAGTACTTC. It translates to CASSQGTEQETQYF. The chain couples TRBV3-1 (or the pseudogene TRBV3-2) to TRBJ2-5; D remains ambiguous. Deletions cut 1 base from V and 2 bases from J, with 8 bases between. The CDR3 covers 14 residues. Germline V gives CDR1 LGHDT, CDR2 YNNKEL (reference sequence).

The genes are TRBV5-1 and TRBJ2-3; 9 bases line up with TRBD2. Germline V gene lookup returns CDR1 SGHRS and CDR2 YFSETQ. V lost 1 base to trimming and J lost 2 bases; unmatched junction nucleotides: 5. This CDR3 has 16 amino acids. Written as DNA, the CDR3 is TGCGCCAGCAGCTTGAGGGCTAGCGGGGTCACAGATACGCAGTATTTT. It yields the protein CASSLRASGVTDTQYF.

This chain connects TRBV6-5 to TRBJ1-4; unclear D gene. V was shortened by 4 bases and J by 3 bases, with 12 bases between the two germline ends. The germline V gene has CDR1 MNHEY and CDR2 SVGAGI. The CDR3 loop spans 15 amino acids. The CDR3 loop reads CASSFTSPSNEKLFF. The CDR3 nucleotides read TGTGCCAGCAGTTTCACATCGCCCTCTAATGAAAAACTGTTTTTT.

This clone appeared once. The V gene is TRBV11-1, the J gene TRBJ1-1; 9 bases line up with TRBD1. J gave up 1 base and V 5 bases, and 8 bases lay outside the gene matches. The CDR3 covers 16 residues. Germline V gene sequence: CDR1 SGHAT, CDR2 FQDESV (reference sequence). In DNA form, the CDR3 reads TGTGCCAGCAGCCCGAATCTGGGACAGGGGAACACTGAAGCTTTCTTT. Its protein is CASSPNLGQGNTEAFF.

CDR3 protein: CASKGGTNEKLFF. The CDR3 region has the DNA TGTGCCAGCAAGGGAGGAACTAATGAAAAACTGTTTTTT. The rearrangement links TRBV6-5 to TRBJ1-4; D remains ambiguous. The germline V gene has CDR1 MNHEY and CDR2 SVGAGI. Trimming took 7 bases from V and 1 from J, leaving 7 bases between them. The CDR3 length is 13 residues.

The V gene is TRBV23-1, the J gene TRBJ2-7; no clear D. TRBV23-1 is given ORF status, its function remaining uncertain. This CDR3 has 13 residues. Trimming removed 8 bases at V and 3 bases at J, with 14 bases between. CDR3 loop: CASSFSFNYEQYF. The CDR3 DNA is TGCGCCAGCTCCTTTTCCTTTAACTACGAGCAGTACTTC.

The chain combines TRBV21-1 with TRBJ2-3; the table gives TRBD2 as D, unverified against the DNA. TRBV21-1 is shown as a pseudogene. The CDR3 has 20 amino acids. For the CDR3, the DNA is TGTGCCAGCAGGGGAGCAACGACTAGCGGGGGGACCCCTAGCACAGATACGCAGTATTTT. As protein: CASRGATTSGGTPSTDTQYF.

The chain joins TRBV6-1 to TRBJ2-2; TRBD1 matches 7 bases. Losses at the gene ends were 3 bases for V and 0 bases for J; bases not matched to a gene: 4. The CDR3 length is 16 residues. CDR1 and CDR2 from the germline V gene are MNHNS and SASEGT. In DNA, the CDR3 is TGTGCCAGCAGTGAGGCAGGGGGTTCGAACACCGGGGAGCTGTTTTTT. The encoded protein is CASSEAGGSNTGELFF.

The chain employs TRBV19 and TRBJ1-3, with TRBD1 matching 7 bases. V lost 3 bases, J lost 0 bases, and 2 bases stayed unmatched. Germline CDR1 is LNHDA and CDR2 is SQIVND (reference sequence). This CDR3 has 15 amino acids. DNA of the CDR3: TGTGCCAGTAGTATTGGGACAGCCTCTGGAAACACCATATATTTT. Protein sequence: CASSIGTASGNTIYF.

The rearrangement joins TRBV6-2 or TRBV6-3 to TRBJ1-4; 8 bases fit TRBD1. The CDR3 sequence is 16 residues long. Germline V gene data show CDR1 as MNHEY and CDR2 as SVGEGT. V was pared by 6 bases and J by 0 bases, with 6 bases of the junction left unmatched. The CDR3 nucleotides read TGTGCCAGCAGCTCCGGACAGGGTGCAACTAATGAAAAACTGTTTTTT. Translated: CASSSGQGATNEKLFF.

This clone was observed a handful of times. The chain recombines TRBV18 with TRBJ2-4, with 7 bases matching TRBD1. Germline CDR1 is KGHSH and CDR2 is LQKENI. V gave up 0 bases and J gave up 9 bases; unmatched junction bases: 11. This CDR3 is built from 16 residues. CDR3 sequence (DNA): TGTGCCAGCTCACCACCGTCTTCGACAGGGTTGGGCATTCAGTACTTC. The encoded protein is CASSPPSSTGLGIQYF.

The chain carries TRBV29-1 and TRBJ2-6, with no clear D. The CDR3 length is 15 residues. Trimming pared 5 bases from V and 0 bases from J, leaving 11 bases between. CDR1 is SQVTM, CDR2 ANQGSEA, per germline. The chain's CDR3 is CSVPRGPSGANVLTF. The CDR3 coding sequence is TGCAGCGTTCCCAGAGGTCCCTCTGGGGCCAACGTCCTGACTTTC.

The rearrangement links TRBV2 to TRBJ2-3, with 9 bases fitting TRBD1. The CDR3 spans 16 residues. CDR1 is SNHLY, CDR2 FYNNEI, per germline. J gave up 2 bases and V 6 bases, and 9 bases lay outside the gene matches. CDR3 in DNA: TGTGCCAGCAGCCTCGGGACAGGGCTCCACACAGATACGCAGTATTTT. Its protein product is CASSLGTGLHTDTQYF.

This clone was seen just once. One junction end does not reproduce the germline sequence, and a read error may be involved. The chain combines TRBV30 with TRBJ1-2; D remains ambiguous. Germline loops: CDR1 GTSNPN, CDR2 SVGIG (reference sequence). This CDR3 contains 11 residues. The CDR3 protein is CAWQRLGSVSF. Here the CDR3 DNA reads TGTGCCTGGCAGCGGCTGGGCTCTGTCTCCTTC.

J is TRBJ1-3 and V is TRBV3-1 (or the pseudogene TRBV3-2); unclear D gene. V was trimmed by 2 bases and J by 3 bases, leaving 11 bases between them. CDR3 length: 15 residues. Germline CDR1 and CDR2: LGHDT and YNNKEL (reference sequence). CDR3 nucleotide sequence: TGTGCCAGCAGCCAACGCACGTCTAATGGAAACACCATATATTTT. It translates to CASSQRTSNGNTIYF.

The chain joins TRBV3-1 (or the pseudogene TRBV3-2) to TRBJ1-2; no firm D call. Per the germline V gene, CDR1 is LGHDT and CDR2 is YNNKEL (reference sequence). Between the trimmed V and J ends, which lost 0 bases and 4 bases, there was a span of 6 bases. CDR3 length equals 13 residues. The CDR3 DNA reads TGTGCCAGCAGCCAAGAGGCAACCTATGGCTACACCTTC. Amino acids: CASSQEATYGYTF.

As DNA, the CDR3 is TGTGCCAGCAGTGCCCTATCCGGTGTCGGCAATCAGCCCCAGCATTTT. Translating gives CASSALSGVGNQPQHF. The chain links TRBV6-1 to TRBJ1-5; no reliable D call. Germline V gives CDR1 MNHNS, CDR2 SASEGT. The CDR3 sequence is 16 residues long. With 4 bases removed from V and 2 bases from J, the gap between germline ends came to 15 bases.

The V gene is TRBV5-1, the J gene TRBJ1-2, with 8 bases identical to TRBD1. This CDR3 comprises 15 residues. Germline V lookup: CDR1 SGHRS, CDR2 YFSETQ. V lost 0 bases and J lost 4; bases outside the gene matches: 5. The CDR3 nucleotides are TGCGCCAGCAGCTTGGGACAGGGGCAGGGCTATGGCTACACCTTC. Protein product: CASSLGQGQGYGYTF.

This clone turned up a few times. V usage is TRBV2 and J usage is TRBJ2-3; 16 nucleotides align to TRBD2. The ends lost 7 bases at V and 2 bases at J; junction bases unmatched: 15. The CDR3 runs 20 residues. Germline V gene data show CDR1 as SNHLY and CDR2 as FYNNEI. The CDR3 coding sequence is TGTGCCAGCACCACGATCCCGGGACTAGCGGGGGGGAAGATCACAGATACGCAGTATTTT. It specifies CASTTIPGLAGGKITDTQYF.

The V and J genes are TRBV27 and TRBJ2-1, with D possibly TRBD1 on 7 matching bases. V gave up 3 bases and J gave up 5 bases, with 17 bases separating them. The germline CDR1 and CDR2 sequences are MNHEY and SMNVEV (reference sequence). The CDR3 sequence is 16 residues long. The CDR3 coding sequence is TGTGCCAGCAGTTTGACCAGGGGGGTCCGGAACAATGAGCAGTTCTTC. Its translation is CASSLTRGVRNNEQFF.

This sequence joins TRBV5-1 and TRBJ2-2; 9 nucleotides agree with TRBD1. The CDR3 consists of 15 residues. CDR1 is SGHRS, CDR2 YFSETQ, per germline. Losses at the gene ends were 7 bases for V and 1 base for J; bases not matched to a gene: 5. The CDR3 sequence: CASETGGLNTGELFF. CDR3 bases: TGCGCCAGCGAAACAGGGGGCTTGAACACCGGGGAGCTGTTTTTT. The complete variable domain, with remaining parts taken from reference TRBV5-1 and TRBJ2-2, reads KAGVTQTPRYLIKTRGQQVTLSCSPISGHRSVSWYQQTPGQGLQFLFEYFSETQRNKGNFPGRFSGRQFSNSRSEMNVSTLELGDSALYLCASETGGLNTGELFFGEGSRLTVL.

This chain links TRBV2 with TRBJ1-4; 10 bases align to TRBD1. J gave up 10 bases and V 4 bases, and 6 bases lay outside the gene matches. Germline loops: CDR1 SNHLY, CDR2 FYNNEI. The CDR3 contains 14 residues. The CDR3 protein is CASSVDRGHGKLFF. The CDR3 region has the DNA TGTGCCAGCAGTGTTGACAGGGGGCATGGAAAACTGTTTTTT.

The gene calls are TRBV7-3 and TRBJ1-3; a weak D match, TRBD1 (6 bases). Germline CDR1 and CDR2: SGHTA and FQGTGA. CDR3 length equals 14 residues. Trimming removed 6 bases from V and 3 bases from J, with 12 bases in between. The CDR3 reads CASSSGQIGNTIYF. CDR3 bases: TGTGCCAGCAGTTCTGGACAGATTGGAAACACCATATATTTT.